Below, 30 T cell receptor beta chains from the same sample are listed, as sequenced in a study of tumor-infiltrating lymphocytes in localized non-small cell lung cancer. Here immunoSEQ multiplex PCR was the method, and the copy in TCRdb shows in-frame clones only, minus some. This sample carries about 14,000 clones, approximately 80% of them seen once, and the ten largest clones take approximately 2.6%. The sample was lung tumor tissue. Every receptor here comes from a human donor with non-small cell lung cancer.

The chain carries TRBV6-6 and TRBJ2-2; D is uncertain. V was trimmed by 4 bases and J by 4 bases, leaving 7 bases between them. The germline gives CDR1 MNHNY, CDR2 SVGAGI (reference sequence). The CDR3 sequence is 13 residues long. The CDR3 reads CASSSGITGELFF. CDR3 DNA: TGTGCCAGCAGTTCTGGGATCACCGGGGAGCTGTTTTTT.

V usage is TRBV5-4 and J usage is TRBJ2-7; D is perhaps TRBD2 (7 bases). Germline V gene data show CDR1 as SGHNT and CDR2 as YYREEE (reference sequence). The CDR3 consists of 14 residues. Trimming shortened V by 0 bases and J by 5 bases, and 12 bases separated the two germline ends. This chain's CDR3 is CASSLGGGNNEQYF. The CDR3 nucleotides read TGTGCCAGCAGCTTGGGGGGGGGCAACAACGAGCAGTACTTC.

This chain uses TRBV28 with TRBJ1-4; D not resolved. This CDR3 spans 14 amino acids. Germline V CDR1 and CDR2: MDHEN, SYDVKM. V shed 2 bases and J shed 3 bases, with 7 bases lying between them. The CDR3 bases are TGTGCCAGCAGTTTAGCACAAGCTAATGAAAAACTGTTTTTT. Encoded protein: CASSLAQANEKLFF.

This clone has more than one count but fewer than ten. The chain carries TRBV30 and TRBJ2-5; D may be TRBD1 (5 bases). The ends were cut back, 0 bases at V and 9 bases at J, with 17 bases in the middle. Germline V gene lookup returns CDR1 GTSNPN and CDR2 SVGIG (reference sequence). The CDR3 loop spans 14 amino acids. CDR3 protein: CAWSVKGISRAQYF. The DNA for the CDR3 is TGTGCCTGGAGTGTTAAGGGCATTAGCAGGGCCCAGTACTTC.

As to this clone: One end of the junction is discordant with germline, which a read error may explain. J is TRBJ2-3 and V is TRBV7-7, with D possibly matching TRBD2 (6 bases). CDR1 is SSHAT and CDR2 is FNYEAQ in the germline V gene (reference sequence). This CDR3 has 15 amino acids. The CDR3 sequence: CASSPRLDRVDTQYF. In DNA form, the CDR3 reads TGTGCTAGCAGCCCCCGACTAGACCGAGTTGATACGCAGTATTTT. Full variable domain (missing parts from reference TRBV7-7 and TRBJ2-3): GAGVSQSPRYKVTKRGQDVTLRCDPISSHATLYWYQQALGQGPEFLTYFNYEAQPDKSGLPSDRFSAERPEGSISTLTIQRTEQRDSAMYRCASSPRLDRVDTQYFGPGTRLTVL.

This clone appeared a few times. The gene calls are TRBV4-1 and TRBJ2-1; the D is unclear. Germline CDR1 and CDR2: MGHRA and YSYEKL. Trimming pared 5 bases from V and 0 bases from J, leaving 11 bases between. CDR3 length: 15 residues. CDR3 sequence (DNA): TGCGCCAGCAGCTACCACTGGAGCTCCTACAATGAGCAGTTCTTC. Amino acid sequence: CASSYHWSSYNEQFF.

The CDR3 loop reads CATRKGAGTDTQYF. The CDR3 region has the DNA TGTGCCACAAGAAAGGGGGCCGGTACAGATACGCAGTATTTT. The chain recombines TRBV19 with TRBJ2-3; 7 bases align to TRBD1. CDR1 and CDR2 (germline): LNHDA, SQIVND (reference sequence). V lost 10 bases, J lost 3 bases, and 10 bases stayed unmatched. The CDR3 consists of 14 residues.

This clone has just one count. The chain carries TRBV7-2 and TRBJ2-1; maybe TRBD1 (5 bases). Germline V gene sequence: CDR1 SGHTA, CDR2 FQGNSA. Trimming shortened V by 5 bases and J by 10 bases, and 18 bases separated the two germline ends. The CDR3 loop spans 14 amino acids. The CDR3 here is CASSPRQGSREQFF. The CDR3 nucleotides read TGTGCCAGCAGCCCCAGGCAGGGTTCCAGGGAGCAGTTCTTC.

This clone was picked up a small number of times. The rearrangement joins TRBV19 to TRBJ2-7; 7 nucleotides match TRBD1. Germline V gene lookup returns CDR1 LNHDA and CDR2 SQIVND (reference sequence). CDR3 length: 15 residues. After removal of 4 bases from V and 4 bases from J, the junction contained 10 bases not matched to a gene. For the CDR3, the DNA is TGTGCCAGTAGTAATACCGGGACAGCGATTTACGAGCAGTACTTC. Translating it yields CASSNTGTAIYEQYF.

This clone was detected only once. The chain uses TRBV7-2 and TRBJ2-2; D gene uncertain. Germline-derived CDR1 and CDR2 are SGHTA and FQGNSA. The length of the CDR3 is 16 residues. V lost 3 bases and J lost 6, with 17 bases in between. CDR3 residues: CASSLLRRFEAGELFF. The CDR3 nucleotides read TGTGCCAGCAGCTTGCTTAGGCGGTTCGAAGCCGGGGAGCTGTTTTTT.

The J gene is TRBJ2-1, the V gene TRBV5-4; 8 nucleotides line up with TRBD1. Trimming took 4 bases from V and 4 from J; bases not matched to a gene: 13. Germline V gives CDR1 SGHNT, CDR2 YYREEE (reference sequence). CDR3 length: 17 residues. DNA of the CDR3: TGTGCCAGCAGCCCAGCCCGAACTACAGGGGGGTACAATGAGCAGTTCTTC. Translating gives CASSPARTTGGYNEQFF.

The V and J genes are TRBV5-1 and TRBJ1-1; D call uncertain. CDR3 length: 14 amino acids. V shed 0 bases and J shed 5 bases, with 11 bases lying between them. Germline loops: CDR1 SGHRS, CDR2 YFSETQ. CDR3 sequence: CASSLVDTGTEAFF. The DNA of the CDR3 is TGCGCCAGCAGCTTGGTTGATACTGGGACTGAAGCTTTCTTT.

For the CDR3, the DNA is TGCGCCAGCAGTGAGCAGACTCCAGGCACCGGGGAGCTGTTTTTT. Encoded protein: CASSEQTPGTGELFF. V and J are TRBV10-1 and TRBJ2-2; unclear D gene. V lost 2 bases to trimming and J lost 4 bases, with 11 bases between them. The CDR3 has 15 residues. The germline CDR1 and CDR2 sequences are WNHNN and SYGVQD (reference sequence).

The chain couples TRBV7-2 to TRBJ2-3; 9 bases fit TRBD1. The CDR3 is 14 residues long. V lost 6 bases, J lost 5 bases, and 6 bases stayed unmatched. Germline V lookup: CDR1 SGHTA, CDR2 FQGNSA. The CDR3 DNA is TGTGCCAGCAGTGCGGACAGGGGTCTAGATACGCAGTATTTT. Residues: CASSADRGLDTQYF.

The chain couples TRBV6-5 to TRBJ2-5; D not certain. With 2 bases removed from V and 4 bases from J, the gap between germline ends came to 11 bases. The germline gives CDR1 MNHEY, CDR2 SVGAGI. The CDR3 extends over 14 amino acids. The CDR3 protein is CASSYATIRETQYF. In DNA form, the CDR3 reads TGTGCCAGCAGTTACGCGACGATAAGAGAGACCCAGTACTTC.

The chain combines TRBV30 with TRBJ2-5, with 7 bases lining up with TRBD1. With 2 bases clipped from V and 2 bases from J, the junction kept 8 bases outside the gene matches. Germline CDR1 and CDR2: GTSNPN and SVGIG (reference sequence). This CDR3 spans 15 amino acids. CDR3 loop: CAWSPKQGLQETQYF. Written as DNA, the CDR3 is TGTGCCTGGAGTCCCAAACAGGGGCTGCAAGAGACCCAGTACTTC.

This clone was detected only a few times. The chain combines TRBV13 with TRBJ2-7; D possibly uses TRBD1 or TRBD2 (5 bases each). This CDR3 has 14 residues. V lost 7 bases and J 0 bases, leaving 13 bases between the germline ends. In germline, CDR1 is PRHDT, CDR2 FYEKMQ (reference sequence). CDR3 sequence reads: CASTPWDHSYEQYF. The DNA for the CDR3 is TGTGCCAGCACCCCTTGGGACCACTCCTACGAGCAGTACTTC.

This rearrangement joins TRBV10-1 to TRBJ1-1, with 7 bases that match TRBD1. After removal of 8 bases from V and 2 bases from J, the junction contained 11 bases not matched to a gene. The V gene's germline CDR1 is WNHNN and CDR2 SYGVQD (reference sequence). The CDR3 is 15 residues long. CDR3 sequence reads: CASRFVGGINTEAFF. The CDR3 DNA follows: TGCGCCAGCCGGTTCGTAGGGGGCATTAACACTGAAGCTTTCTTT.

This clone appeared once. This rearrangement joins TRBV6-5 to TRBJ1-3; TRBD1 might be the D (6 bases). V was pared by 8 bases and J by 2 bases, with 10 bases between. There are 13 residues in the CDR3. Germline CDR1 MNHEY, CDR2 SVGAGI. The CDR3 DNA reads TGTGCCAGCTGGGGGGGCCCTGGAAACACCATATATTTT. Amino acid sequence: CASWGGPGNTIYF.

The chain combines TRBV5-1 with TRBJ2-2; 8 nucleotides line up with TRBD1. V trimming: 1 base; J trimming: 4 bases; junction bases outside the gene matches: 9. The CDR3 is made up of 17 amino acids. Germline-derived CDR1 and CDR2 are SGHRS and YFSETQ. DNA of the CDR3: TGCGCCAGCAGCTTGATCCCTGGACAGGGCGGCACCGGGGAGCTGTTTTTT. It specifies CASSLIPGQGGTGELFF.

This chain uses TRBV4-3 with TRBJ2-1; 8 bases line up with TRBD2. V shed 4 bases and J 8 bases; nucleotides not matched to a gene: 7. Germline V CDR1 and CDR2: LGHNA, YSLEER. The CDR3 sequence is 14 residues long. CDR3 nucleotides: TGCGCCAGCAGCCGAAGCGGGAGTCGGGATGAGCAGTTCTTC. Its translation is CASSRSGSRDEQFF.

DNA for the CDR3: TGTGCCTGGACGAGGCTGAACACTGAAGCTTTCTTT. The encoded protein is CAWTRLNTEAFF. The rearrangement joins TRBV30 to TRBJ1-1; D not resolved. Germline assignment: CDR1 GTSNPN and CDR2 SVGIG (reference sequence). Trimming stripped 4 bases from V and 0 bases from J, with 6 bases between. The CDR3 is made up of 12 amino acids.

The chain carries TRBV7-2 and TRBJ1-1; D not resolved. The V and J ends lost 1 base and 2 bases respectively, with 5 bases between them. The germline V gene has CDR1 SGHTA and CDR2 FQGNSA. This CDR3 has 13 amino acids. CDR3 in amino acids: CASSLERNTEAFF. In nucleotides, the CDR3 is TGTGCCAGCAGCTTAGAAAGAAACACTGAAGCTTTCTTT.

The sample holds one count of this clone. CDR3 coding DNA: TGTGCCAGCAGTGAAAACCGACTAGCTATTGATTCCGGGAGTGGGTACGAGCAGTACTTC. Translated: CASSENRLAIDSGSGYEQYF. The chain employs TRBV2 and TRBJ2-7; 7 bases line up with TRBD2. This CDR3 comprises 20 residues. The trim removed 2 bases at V and 4 bases at J, leaving 23 bases unmatched. Germline V gives CDR1 SNHLY, CDR2 FYNNEI.

The rearrangement joins TRBV29-1 to TRBJ1-5; D may be TRBD1 (5 bases). Germline CDR1 is SQVTM and CDR2 is ANQGSEA. V was shortened by 4 bases and J by 8 bases, with 15 bases between the two germline ends. The CDR3 has 13 amino acids. In DNA form, the CDR3 reads TGCAGCGTTGGGCGAGGGGCCGGAGAGCCCCAGCATTTT. Protein sequence: CSVGRGAGEPQHF. Looking up the rest from reference TRBV29-1 and TRBJ1-5 gives the full variable domain: SAVISQKPSRDICQRGTSLTIQCQVDSQVTMMFWYRQQPGQSLTLIATANQGSEATYESGFVIDKFPISRPNLTFSTLTVSNMSPEDSSIYLCSVGRGAGEPQHFGDGTRLSIL.

V is TRBV7-2 and J is TRBJ2-1, with D maybe TRBD2 (6 bases). The CDR3 consists of 14 residues. V gave up 7 bases and J gave up 5 bases, with 15 bases separating them. Germline V CDR1 and CDR2: SGHTA, FQGNSA. CDR3 bases: TGTGCCAGCAACGGGGGAGGAAAGGACAATGAGCAGTTCTTC. Its protein is CASNGGGKDNEQFF.

As concerns this clone: One junction end does not reproduce the germline sequence, and a read error may be involved. The chain couples TRBV5-1 to TRBJ2-2, with 9 bases identical to TRBD2. From germline, CDR1 is SGHRS and CDR2 YFSETQ. This CDR3 has 16 residues. The CDR3 sequence is CASSFSVAGGVGELFF. In DNA, the CDR3 is TGCGCCAGCAGCTTCTCTGTCGCGGGAGGGGTCGGGGAACTGTTTTTT.

The J gene is TRBJ1-6, the V gene TRBV30, with a weak D call TRBD1 (5 bases). The CDR3 has 14 residues. Germline loops: CDR1 GTSNPN, CDR2 SVGIG (reference sequence). V was shortened by 5 bases and J by 4 bases, with 12 bases between the two germline ends. CDR3 sequence (DNA): TGTGCCTGGGTACAGGATTCTTATAATTCACCCCTCCACTTT. Its protein product is CAWVQDSYNSPLHF.

This clone was observed a handful of times. The chain carries TRBV5-1 and TRBJ2-6, with D uncertain. Trimming took 5 bases from V and 1 from J, leaving 10 bases between them. Germline assignment: CDR1 SGHRS and CDR2 YFSETQ. This CDR3 is 15 amino acids long. As DNA, the CDR3 is TGCGCCAGCAGTGTCGCGGCGTCTGGGGCCAACGTCCTGACTTTC. Translation gives CASSVAASGANVLTF. The complete variable domain, with remaining parts taken from reference TRBV5-1 and TRBJ2-6, reads KAGVTQTPRYLIKTRGQQVTLSCSPISGHRSVSWYQQTPGQGLQFLFEYFSETQRNKGNFPGRFSGRQFSNSRSEMNVSTLELGDSALYLCASSVAASGANVLTFGAGSRLTVL.

The genes are TRBV5-6 and TRBJ2-1; D might be TRBD2 (7 bases). The CDR3 extends over 12 amino acids. Germline assignment: CDR1 SGHDT and CDR2 YYEEEE. Trimming removed 6 bases from V and 9 bases from J, with 13 bases in between. CDR3 sequence (DNA): TGTGCCAGCATCCGAGGGGGGGGTGAGCAGTTCTTC. Translated: CASIRGGGEQFF.